Listed below are T cell receptor beta chains from one sample, sequenced in a study of T cells in Graves' hyperthyroidism and ophthalmopathy. TCRdb itself ran the multiplex PCR reads through MiXCR, one entry per CDR3 protein. Seen here are 550,000 to 800,000 distinct CDR3 sequences, roughly 17% observed once, and the top ten hold roughly a sixth. Sample: blood. All receptors derive from a man aged 45 to 65 with Graves' hyperthyroidism. The CDR3 runs from the conserved cysteine through the conserved F or W. Fields, in order: V gene, J gene, CDR3 protein.

v_call: TRBV7-2
j_call: TRBJ2-1
cdr3_aa: CASSLGGTLSYNEQFF

v_call: TRBV6-2/TRBV6-3
j_call: TRBJ2-7
cdr3_aa: CASSLSGTGALEQYF

v_call: TRBV29-1
j_call: TRBJ1-1
cdr3_aa: CSVDRGGVTEAFF

v_call: TRBV2
j_call: TRBJ1-4
cdr3_aa: CASSVQGVGNEKLFF

v_call: TRBV24-1
j_call: TRBJ2-1
cdr3_aa: CATSDFYNEQFF

v_call: TRBV4-3
j_call: TRBJ2-3
cdr3_aa: CASSHPVLVDTQYF

v_call: TRBV6-2/TRBV6-3
j_call: TRBJ2-5
cdr3_aa: CASRGLGTDDQETQYF

v_call: TRBV11-2
j_call: TRBJ2-5
cdr3_aa: CASSLVGGSQETQYF

v_call: TRBV5-1
j_call: TRBJ2-5
cdr3_aa: CASSRLLAPAVETQYF

v_call: TRBV29-1
j_call: TRBJ2-7
cdr3_aa: CSVSLAGGSWHEQYF

v_call: TRBV19
j_call: TRBJ1-5
cdr3_aa: CASTETWGSNQPQHF

v_call: TRBV27
j_call: TRBJ1-1
cdr3_aa: CASSSAGPNTEAFF

v_call: TRBV30
j_call: TRBJ1-1
cdr3_aa: CAWSVGVANTEAFF

v_call: TRBV6-1
j_call: TRBJ2-5
cdr3_aa: CASQRGDGETQYF

v_call: TRBV2
j_call: TRBJ2-7
cdr3_aa: CASGQRERYEQYF

v_call: TRBV7-3
j_call: TRBJ2-7
cdr3_aa: CASSLLAFDEQYF

v_call: TRBV6-1
j_call: TRBJ2-7
cdr3_aa: CASSEAVLAYEQYF

v_call: TRBV7-9
j_call: TRBJ2-3
cdr3_aa: CASSRTGLAADAQYF

v_call: TRBV20-1
j_call: TRBJ2-3
cdr3_aa: CSANPPISTDTQYF

v_call: TRBV30
j_call: TRBJ1-1
cdr3_aa: CAWSWWGGTEAFF

v_call: TRBV18
j_call: TRBJ2-4
cdr3_aa: CASSPPGQANIQYF

v_call: TRBV5-4
j_call: TRBJ1-4
cdr3_aa: CASSLAAGHSATNEKLFF

v_call: TRBV5-1
j_call: TRBJ2-1
cdr3_aa: CASSLVALSYNEQFF

v_call: TRBV11-2
j_call: TRBJ2-7
cdr3_aa: CASSLEARRSYEQYF

v_call: TRBV7-3
j_call: TRBJ2-2
cdr3_aa: CASSSSLGGLVTGELFF

v_call: TRBV30
j_call: TRBJ2-7
cdr3_aa: CAWSLPREQYF

v_call: TRBV9
j_call: TRBJ2-1
cdr3_aa: CASSVGENSYNEQFF

v_call: TRBV28
j_call: TRBJ2-2
cdr3_aa: CASSLQGLLLGAPGELFF

v_call: TRBV9
j_call: TRBJ2-1
cdr3_aa: CASSVEGTSGNEQFF

v_call: TRBV5-1
j_call: TRBJ2-7
cdr3_aa: CASVPGQGIYEQYF

v_call: TRBV29-1
j_call: TRBJ2-7
cdr3_aa: CSVENGTTVPKEQYF

v_call: TRBV10-3
j_call: TRBJ1-1
cdr3_aa: CAISDRVGTEAFF

v_call: TRBV5-5
j_call: TRBJ2-5
cdr3_aa: CASSSYRDGETQYF

v_call: TRBV28
j_call: TRBJ2-5
cdr3_aa: CASSSRAETQYF

v_call: TRBV6-1
j_call: TRBJ1-1
cdr3_aa: CATAATTGQTEAFF

v_call: TRBV11-2
j_call: TRBJ1-6
cdr3_aa: CASSLVRGGSPLHF

v_call: TRBV7-2
j_call: TRBJ1-2
cdr3_aa: CASSLPGQGAYGYTF

v_call: TRBV4-3
j_call: TRBJ2-1
cdr3_aa: CASSQAGQGDEQFF

v_call: TRBV3-1
j_call: TRBJ2-2
cdr3_aa: CASSQVKGRGDTGELFF

v_call: TRBV6-5
j_call: TRBJ2-7
cdr3_aa: CASSYGGLAGDSYEQYF

v_call: TRBV6-6
j_call: TRBJ2-7
cdr3_aa: CASSYSLWTGGVDEQYF

v_call: TRBV28
j_call: TRBJ2-2
cdr3_aa: CASSFVPDGAGELFF

v_call: TRBV7-9
j_call: TRBJ2-2
cdr3_aa: CASSLEVSGTNTGELFF

v_call: TRBV28
j_call: TRBJ1-4
cdr3_aa: CASSLPGQGNEKLFF

v_call: TRBV7-9
j_call: TRBJ2-1
cdr3_aa: CASSDVTGTGDYNEQFF

v_call: TRBV2
j_call: TRBJ2-5
cdr3_aa: CASSGQGGETQYF